Below, 14 T cell receptor beta chains from the same sample are listed, as sequenced in a study of Ad26.COV2.S vaccination and SARS-CoV-2 variants. Sequencing was performed with immunoSEQ multiplex PCR; in TCRdb, only in-frame clones are kept and a portion is missing. The sample consists of approximately 350,000 clones, 83% of them appearing once. Sample treatment: some 19 received Ad26.COV2.S at low or high dose, single or two shots; about 5 received placebo; per-sample allocation not given. On day 63 after the first injection, vaccine and placebo recipients gave samples. The material was peripheral blood, obtained in a trial of Ad26.COV2.S vaccine versus placebo. The receptors derive from a person aged 18-65 years who received the Ad26.COV2.S COVID-19 vaccine or a placebo.

The J gene is TRBJ2-1, the V gene TRBV7-3, with 9 nucleotides matching TRBD2. Losses at the gene ends were 5 bases for V and 4 bases for J; bases not matched to a gene: 6. Germline CDR1 and CDR2: SGHTA and FQGTGA. There are 15 residues in the CDR3. The chain's CDR3 is CASSPPGLAYNEQFF. The CDR3 nucleotides are TGTGCCAGCAGCCCCCCGGGACTAGCATACAATGAGCAGTTCTTC.

The J gene is TRBJ2-2, the V gene TRBV6-2 or TRBV6-3, with unresolved D. CDR3 length equals 14 residues. Germline V gene lookup returns CDR1 MNHEY and CDR2 SVGEGT. V was clipped by 2 bases and J by 8 bases, with 12 bases between them. The CDR3 sequence is CASSYALLQGELFF. CDR3 sequence (DNA): TGTGCCAGCAGTTACGCACTACTCCAGGGGGAGCTGTTTTTT.

The table lists this clone with a count of one. CDR3 nucleotide sequence: TGTGCCAGCAGAACGGCAGGGGGTTACTACGAGCAGTACTTC. Translation: CASRTAGGYYEQYF. This chain links TRBV6-5 with TRBJ2-7, with 7 bases fitting TRBD1. CDR1 MNHEY and CDR2 SVGAGI come from the germline V gene. Trimming took 6 bases from V and 3 from J; bases not matched to a gene: 8. The CDR3 has 14 residues.

This sequence joins TRBV12-3 or TRBV12-4 and TRBJ2-1; D is perhaps TRBD2 (5 bases). The CDR3 is 13 amino acids. With 7 bases removed from V and 5 bases from J, the gap between germline ends came to 12 bases. The CDR3 DNA is TGTGCCAGCAAAAAAGGACTTAACAATGAGCAGTTCTTC. It specifies CASKKGLNNEQFF.

This rearrangement joins TRBV9 to TRBJ2-3, with TRBD1 identical over 7 bases. Trimming cost V 3 bases and J 4 bases; bases outside gene matches: 8. The CDR3 sequence is 15 residues long. Germline V gene sequence: CDR1 SGDLS, CDR2 YYNGEE. CDR3 sequence (DNA): TGTGCCAGCAGCGCGAGACAGGGACGAGCAGATACGCAGTATTTT. It encodes CASSARQGRADTQYF.

This chain uses TRBV2 with TRBJ2-7; TRBD1 matches at 7 bases. The germline CDR1 and CDR2 sequences are SNHLY and FYNNEI. This CDR3 is built from 14 residues. V gave up 6 bases and J gave up 1 base; unmatched junction bases: 6. CDR3 loop: CASRLSTGSYEQYF. CDR3 coding DNA: TGTGCCAGCAGACTCTCGACAGGGTCCTACGAGCAGTACTTC. Looking up the rest from reference TRBV2 and TRBJ2-7 gives the full variable domain: EPEVTQTPSHQVTQMGQEVILRCVPISNHLYFYWYRQILGQKVEFLVSFYNNEISEKSEIFDDQFSVERPDGSNFTLKIRSTKLEDSAMYFCASRLSTGSYEQYFGPGTRLTVT.

The V gene is TRBV25-1, the J gene TRBJ2-2; D is perhaps TRBD2 (5 bases). This CDR3 contains 13 residues. Germline CDR1 and CDR2: MGHDK and SYGVNS. The V end was cut by 8 bases, the J end by 1 base, with 8 bases between. In DNA, the CDR3 is TGTGCCAGCGAGGGTAGGAACACCGGGGAGCTGTTTTTT. Encoded protein: CASEGRNTGELFF.

The chain carries TRBV4-2 and TRBJ2-7; D might be TRBD2 (5 bases). The CDR3 runs to 12 residues. CDR1 LGHNA and CDR2 YNFKEQ come from the germline V gene. V was trimmed by 4 bases and J by 2 bases, leaving 6 bases between them. The CDR3 here is CASSLGAYEQYF. The CDR3 DNA reads as TGTGCCAGCAGCCTCGGGGCCTACGAGCAGTACTTC.

Details on this clone: Germline and junction disagree at one end, which may indicate a read error. V usage is TRBV6-1 and J usage is TRBJ2-7, with D possibly TRBD1 on 6 matching bases. Germline V lookup: CDR1 MNHNS, CDR2 SASEGT. The CDR3 is made up of 12 amino acids. The CDR3 reads CASSELGDTGLF. The CDR3 nucleotides are TGTGCCAGCAGTGAACTCGGGGACACCGGACTCTTC.

The V and J genes are TRBV15 and TRBJ1-1; D not certain. The germline V gene has CDR1 LNHNV and CDR2 YYDKDF (reference sequence). This CDR3 has 15 amino acids. Trimming stripped 5 bases from V and 0 bases from J, with 13 bases between. CDR3 coding DNA: TGTGCCACCAGCTTGCGCAGTAGAGTGAACACTGAAGCTTTCTTT. Translated, it gives CATSLRSRVNTEAFF.

The V and J genes are TRBV28 and TRBJ1-1, with D possibly matching TRBD1 (5 bases). The germline V gene has CDR1 MDHEN and CDR2 SYDVKM. The CDR3 covers 14 residues. V was shortened by 5 bases and J by 9 bases, with 19 bases between the two germline ends. The CDR3 spells CASSRPLGAGQAFF. CDR3 DNA sequence: TGTGCCAGCAGTCGACCCCTCGGGGCAGGCCAAGCTTTCTTT.

The chain uses TRBV18 and TRBJ2-7; D is ambiguous. Germline V CDR1 and CDR2: KGHSH, LQKENI. This CDR3 contains 14 residues. V lost 5 bases, J lost 9 bases, and 20 bases lay in between. The CDR3 DNA is TGTGCCAGCTCAGAGGACGGTCTCCTCGGGTGGCAGTACTTC. This encodes CASSEDGLLGWQYF.

The chain couples TRBV12-3 or TRBV12-4 to TRBJ1-4; the D is unclear. The length of the CDR3 is 13 residues. V was cut by 6 bases and J by 2 bases, with 7 bases left in between. For the CDR3, the DNA is TGTGCCAGCAGGCAGGAGACTAATGAAAAACTGTTTTTT. Protein: CASRQETNEKLFF.

The chain uses TRBV19 and TRBJ1-5, with 7 positions matching TRBD1. After removal of 8 bases from V and 4 bases from J, the junction contained 11 bases not matched to a gene. CDR1 is LNHDA, CDR2 SQIVND, per germline (reference sequence). The CDR3 totals 15 residues. This CDR3 is CASSVTGAENQPQHF. The CDR3 coding sequence is TGTGCCAGTTCCGTTACAGGGGCTGAGAATCAGCCCCAGCATTTT.